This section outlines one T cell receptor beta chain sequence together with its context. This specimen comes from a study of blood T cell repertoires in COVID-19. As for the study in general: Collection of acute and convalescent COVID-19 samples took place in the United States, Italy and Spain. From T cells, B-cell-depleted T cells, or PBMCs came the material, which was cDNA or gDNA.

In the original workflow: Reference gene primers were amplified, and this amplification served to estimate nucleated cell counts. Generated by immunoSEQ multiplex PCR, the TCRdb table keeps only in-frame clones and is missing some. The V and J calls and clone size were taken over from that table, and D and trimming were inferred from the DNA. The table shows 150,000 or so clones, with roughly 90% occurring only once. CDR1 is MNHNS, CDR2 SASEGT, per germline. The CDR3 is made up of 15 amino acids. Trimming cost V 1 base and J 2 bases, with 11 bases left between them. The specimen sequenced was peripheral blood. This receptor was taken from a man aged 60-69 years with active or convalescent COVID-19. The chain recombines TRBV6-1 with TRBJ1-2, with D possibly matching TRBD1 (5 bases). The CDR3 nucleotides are TGTGCCAGCAGTGAAGGCGGGGGAATAAACTATGGCTACACCTTC. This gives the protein CASSEGGGINYGYTF.